These T cell receptor beta chains were read from a single sample in a study of T cells of healthy individuals. One entry per CDR3 protein, called by TCRdb with MiXCR from the 5' RACE reads. The table shows around 98,000 distinct CDR3 sequences, with around 17% occurring only once. These receptors all stem from a human donor in good health. The CDR3 runs from the conserved cysteine through the conserved F or W. A D gene is named only where the DNA matches it firmly. A clone size is listed for some rows: how often the clone was seen (once, few, many), or a class if it is expanded.

clone size,V gene,J gene,D gene,CDR3 protein,CDR3 DNA
few,TRBV29-1,TRBJ2-5,TRBD1,CSVNDRGETQYF,TGCAGCGTGAACGACAGGGGAGAGACCCAGTACTTC
few,TRBV28,TRBJ2-3,-,CASRGIGALAETDTQYF,TGTGCCAGCAGGGGCATCGGTGCTTTAGCGGAGACAGATACGCAGTATTTT
-,TRBV20-1,TRBJ1-2,-,CSAGPIGYTF,TGCAGTGCGGGTCCGATAGGCTACACCTTC
-,TRBV12-3/TRBV12-4,TRBJ2-2,TRBD2,CASSFMLTSEELFF,TGTGCCAGCAGTTTCATGCTGACTAGCGAGGAGCTGTTTTTT
-,TRBV20-1,TRBJ1-4,-,CSAQDRGATNEKLFF,TGCAGTGCCCAGGACAGAGGTGCAACTAATGAAAAACTGTTTTTT
few,TRBV27,TRBJ2-7,-,CASRSRARDLPYEQYF,TGTGCCAGCAGGTCTAGGGCGCGGGACTTACCCTACGAGCAGTACTTC
many,TRBV20-1,TRBJ2-1,TRBD2,CSASSPGLAVYNEQFF,TGCAGTGCTAGCTCACCGGGACTAGCGGTATACAATGAGCAGTTCTTC
many,TRBV28,TRBJ1-5,-,CASSLDNLAQHF,TGTGCCAGCAGTTTGGACAATCTCGCCCAGCATTTT
few,TRBV6-1,TRBJ2-7,-,CASRARVGYEQYF,TGTGCCAGCAGGGCAAGGGTGGGCTACGAGCAGTACTTC
many,TRBV27,TRBJ2-6,TRBD2,CASSLLGGGVANVLTF,TGTGCCAGCAGTTTGCTGGGGGGGGGTGTGGCCAACGTCCTGACTTTC
-,TRBV10-3,TRBJ1-5,-,CAISENDIFQPQHF,TGTGCCATCAGTGAGAATGACATTTTTCAGCCCCAGCATTTT
-,TRBV7-9,TRBJ2-2,-,CASSPPQARRLGELFF,TGTGCCAGCAGCCCGCCCCAGGCCCGGCGGTTAGGGGAGCTGTTTTTT
many,TRBV11-2,TRBJ2-2,-,CASSLARGTNTGELFF,TGTGCCAGCAGCTTAGCTCGGGGGACGAACACCGGGGAGCTGTTTTTT
once,TRBV3-1,TRBJ2-2,-,CASSQDQGVGELFF,TGTGCCAGCAGCCAAGATCAAGGGGTCGGGGAGCTGTTTTTT
-,TRBV6-2/TRBV6-3,TRBJ2-1,TRBD2,CASSYTGLADYNEQFF,TGTGCCAGCAGTTATACCGGACTAGCGGACTACAATGAGCAGTTCTTC
few,TRBV23-1,TRBJ2-3,TRBD1,CASSPLTGGDTDTQYF,TGCGCCAGCAGTCCCCTGACAGGGGGTGACACAGATACGCAGTATTTT
-,TRBV7-6,TRBJ2-4,TRBD2,CASSLSGRSDIQYF,TGTGCCAGCAGCCTTAGCGGGAGGAGTGACATTCAGTACTTC
-,TRBV20-1,TRBJ2-2,-,CSAKGRDQIVGELFF,TGCAGTGCGAAGGGTCGGGATCAGATTGTCGGGGAGCTGTTTTTT
many,TRBV6-1,TRBJ1-1,-,CASSGLGRTTEAFF,TGTGCCAGCAGTGGTTTAGGGAGGACTACTGAAGCTTTCTTT
few,TRBV4-3,TRBJ1-6,TRBD1,CASSQGQGLWPLHF,TGCGCCAGCAGCCAAGGACAGGGACTTTGGCCCCTCCACTTT
few,TRBV28,TRBJ2-7,-,CASSFPSSPPYEQYF,TGTGCCAGCAGTTTCCCGTCTAGTCCCCCTTACGAGCAGTACTTC
-,TRBV7-2,TRBJ1-6,TRBD1,CASSLAGGVDSPLHF,TGTGCCAGCAGCTTAGCAGGGGGCGTTGATTCACCCCTCCACTTT
few,TRBV5-1,TRBJ2-7,-,CASRWQGSYEQYF,TGCGCCAGCCGCTGGCAGGGTAGCTACGAGCAGTACTTC
-,TRBV4-2,TRBJ1-4,-,CASTPRGSNEKLFF,TGTGCCAGCACCCCTCGAGGATCAAATGAAAAACTGTTTTTT
few,TRBV5-1,TRBJ2-1,TRBD2,CASSLRTSGGRGEQFF,TGCGCCAGCAGCCTTCGGACTAGCGGGGGGCGTGGTGAGCAGTTCTTC
-,TRBV7-3,TRBJ2-1,-,CASSLQAPSTYNEQFF,TGTGCCAGCAGCTTACAAGCCCCTTCCACCTACAATGAGCAGTTCTTC
few,TRBV12-3/TRBV12-4,TRBJ2-3,-,CASSFSGGRRGTQYF,TGTGCCAGCAGTTTCAGCGGTGGACGACGGGGTACGCAGTATTTT
-,TRBV28,TRBJ2-3,TRBD1,CASSFRDRGRWDTQYF,TGTGCCAGCAGTTTCCGGGACAGGGGGCGTTGGGATACGCAGTATTTT
-,TRBV20-1,TRBJ2-3,TRBD2,CSGETTSGGATDTQYF,TGCAGTGGTGAGACGACTAGCGGGGGGGCCACAGATACGCAGTATTTT
-,TRBV28,TRBJ1-1,TRBD1,CASSRDRGTAFF,TGTGCCAGCAGTCGGGACAGGGGAACAGCTTTCTTT
few,TRBV28,TRBJ1-3,-,CASLESGIHSGNTIYF,TGTGCCAGCCTTGAGTCAGGGATCCACTCTGGAAACACCATATATTTT
-,TRBV5-1,TRBJ1-1,-,CASSKQASEAFF,TGCGCCAGCAGCAAACAGGCATCTGAAGCTTTCTTT
few,TRBV3-1,TRBJ2-7,TRBD2,CASSQGLADGQYF,TGTGCCAGCAGCCAAGGACTAGCGGACGGGCAGTACTTC
-,TRBV28,TRBJ2-7,-,CASNLSGSPYEQYF,TGTGCCAGCAACCTATCGGGCTCTCCTTACGAGCAGTACTTC
-,TRBV5-1,TRBJ1-1,-,CASSPPGATEAFF,TGCGCCAGCAGCCCACCAGGGGCCACTGAAGCTTTCTTT
-,TRBV4-1,TRBJ2-3,-,CASSQVIPNTQYF,TGCGCCAGCAGCCAAGTGATTCCGAATACGCAGTATTTT
many,TRBV29-1,TRBJ2-1,TRBD1,CSVRDRVYNEQFF,TGCAGCGTTCGGGACAGGGTGTACAATGAGCAGTTCTTC
-,TRBV4-1,TRBJ2-7,-,CASSPGGRRASYEQYF,TGCGCCAGCAGCCCTGGGGGCAGGCGCGCCTCCTACGAGCAGTACTTC
few,TRBV28,TRBJ1-2,TRBD1,CASSLTGADYGYTF,TGTGCCAGCAGTTTGACAGGGGCGGACTATGGCTACACCTTC
-,TRBV9,TRBJ1-6,TRBD1,CASSLTGGSSSYNSPLHF,TGTGCCAGCAGCTTAACAGGGGGTTCGAGCTCCTATAATTCACCCCTCCACTTT
many,TRBV6-2/TRBV6-3,TRBJ2-7,-,CASSYSSGRNEQYF,TGTGCCAGCAGTTACTCGAGTGGCAGGAACGAGCAGTACTTC
-,TRBV4-3,TRBJ1-6,TRBD1,CASSQDRDRAVYNSPLHF,TGCGCCAGCAGCCAAGATCGGGACAGGGCCGTCTATAATTCACCCCTCCACTTT
-,TRBV27,TRBJ2-1,TRBD2,CASSLGLDYNEQFF,TGTGCCAGCAGTTTAGGACTAGATTACAATGAGCAGTTCTTC
many,TRBV20-1,TRBJ1-2,-,CSASSRSNYGYTF,TGCAGTGCTAGTAGTAGATCAAACTATGGCTACACCTTC
many,TRBV3-1,TRBJ2-4,TRBD2,CASSTGTSGSNIQYF,TGTGCCAGCAGCACCGGGACTAGCGGGAGTAACATTCAGTACTTC
-,TRBV6-2/TRBV6-3,TRBJ1-5,-,CASSYFQGGNQPQHF,TGTGCCAGCAGTTACTTTCAGGGTGGCAATCAGCCCCAGCATTTT
-,TRBV5-1,TRBJ1-4,-,CASSVNTGATNEKLFF,TGCGCCAGCAGCGTGAACACTGGAGCAACTAATGAAAAACTGTTTTTT
few,TRBV7-2,TRBJ2-3,TRBD2,CASSLVRTRGYTQYF,TGTGCCAGCAGCTTGGTCAGGACTAGAGGTTATACGCAGTATTTT
once,TRBV12-3/TRBV12-4,TRBJ2-1,-,CASSSPPGHNEQFF,TGTGCCAGCAGTTCCCCGCCAGGGCACAATGAGCAGTTCTTC
-,TRBV15,TRBJ2-1,TRBD2,CATSRGAGGSYNEQFF,TGTGCCACCAGCAGAGGAGCGGGAGGTTCCTACAATGAGCAGTTCTTC
-,TRBV5-1,TRBJ1-4,-,CASSLGAEEKLFF,TGCGCCAGCAGCTTGGGGGCAGAGGAAAAACTGTTTTTT
-,TRBV7-9,TRBJ1-4,TRBD1,CASSLGTGNEKLFF,TGTGCCAGCAGCTTAGGGACAGGGAATGAAAAACTGTTTTTT
few,TRBV6-6,TRBJ2-2,TRBD2,CASSPLRLAGDTGELFF,TGTGCCAGCAGCCCCCTTCGACTAGCGGGAGATACCGGGGAGCTGTTTTTT